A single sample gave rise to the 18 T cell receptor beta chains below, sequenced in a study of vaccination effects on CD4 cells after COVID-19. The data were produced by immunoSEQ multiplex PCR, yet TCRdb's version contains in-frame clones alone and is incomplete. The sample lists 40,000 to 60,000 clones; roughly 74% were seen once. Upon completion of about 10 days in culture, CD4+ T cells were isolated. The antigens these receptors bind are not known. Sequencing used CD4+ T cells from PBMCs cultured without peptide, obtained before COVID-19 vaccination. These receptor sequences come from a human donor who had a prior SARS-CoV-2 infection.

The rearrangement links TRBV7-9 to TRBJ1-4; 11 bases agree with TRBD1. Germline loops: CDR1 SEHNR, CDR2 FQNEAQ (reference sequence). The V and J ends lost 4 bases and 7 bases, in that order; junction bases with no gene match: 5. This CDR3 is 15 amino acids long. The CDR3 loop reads CASSWTGGLGEKLFF. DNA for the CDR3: TGTGCCAGCAGCTGGACAGGGGGCCTAGGTGAAAAACTGTTTTTT. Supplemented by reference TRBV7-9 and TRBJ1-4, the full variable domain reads DTGVSQNPRHKITKRGQNVTFRCDPISEHNRLYWYRQTLGQGPEFLTYFQNEAQLEKSRLLSDRFSAERPKGSFSTLEIQRTEQGDSAMYLCASSWTGGLGEKLFFGSGTQLSVL.

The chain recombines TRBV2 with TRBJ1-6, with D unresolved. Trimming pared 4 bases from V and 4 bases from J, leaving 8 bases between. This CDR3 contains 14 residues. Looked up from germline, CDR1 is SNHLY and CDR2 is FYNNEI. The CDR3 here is CASSVGGYNSPLHF. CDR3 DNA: TGTGCCAGCAGTGTGGGCGGTTATAATTCACCCCTCCACTTT.

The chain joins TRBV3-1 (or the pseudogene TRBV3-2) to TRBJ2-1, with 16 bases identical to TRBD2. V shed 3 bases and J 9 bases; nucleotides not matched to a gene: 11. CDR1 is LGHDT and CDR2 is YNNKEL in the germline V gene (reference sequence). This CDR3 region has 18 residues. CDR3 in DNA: TGTGCCAGCAGCCAGAAGGGGCCCGGGACTAGCGGGAGGGGTGAGCAGTTCTTC. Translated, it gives CASSQKGPGTSGRGEQFF.

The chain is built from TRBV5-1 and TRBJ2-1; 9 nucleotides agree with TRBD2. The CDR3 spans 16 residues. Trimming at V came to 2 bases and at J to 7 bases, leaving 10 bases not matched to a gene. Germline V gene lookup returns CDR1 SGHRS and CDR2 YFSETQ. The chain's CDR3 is CASSLTHGGGANEQFF. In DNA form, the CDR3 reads TGCGCCAGCAGCTTAACCCACGGCGGGGGGGCAAATGAGCAGTTCTTC. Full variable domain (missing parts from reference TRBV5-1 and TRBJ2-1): KAGVTQTPRYLIKTRGQQVTLSCSPISGHRSVSWYQQTPGQGLQFLFEYFSETQRNKGNFPGRFSGRQFSNSRSEMNVSTLELGDSALYLCASSLTHGGGANEQFFGPGTRLTVL.

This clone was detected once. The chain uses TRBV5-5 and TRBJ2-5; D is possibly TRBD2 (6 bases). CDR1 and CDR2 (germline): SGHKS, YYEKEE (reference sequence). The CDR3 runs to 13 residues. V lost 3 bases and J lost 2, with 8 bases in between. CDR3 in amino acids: CASSWDWQETQYF. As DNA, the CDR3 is TGTGCCAGCAGCTGGGACTGGCAAGAGACCCAGTACTTC.

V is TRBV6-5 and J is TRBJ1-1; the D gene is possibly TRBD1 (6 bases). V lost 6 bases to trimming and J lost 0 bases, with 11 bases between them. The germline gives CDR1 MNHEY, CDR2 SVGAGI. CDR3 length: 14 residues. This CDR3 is CASRDSNLNTEAFF. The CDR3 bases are TGTGCCAGCAGGGACAGTAACCTGAACACTGAAGCTTTCTTT.

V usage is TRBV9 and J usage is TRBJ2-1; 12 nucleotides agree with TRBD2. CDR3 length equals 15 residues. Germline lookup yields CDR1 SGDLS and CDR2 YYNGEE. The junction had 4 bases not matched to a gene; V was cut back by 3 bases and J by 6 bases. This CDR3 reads CASSATSGRSNEQFF. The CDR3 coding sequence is TGTGCCAGCAGCGCCACTAGCGGGAGGTCCAATGAGCAGTTCTTC.

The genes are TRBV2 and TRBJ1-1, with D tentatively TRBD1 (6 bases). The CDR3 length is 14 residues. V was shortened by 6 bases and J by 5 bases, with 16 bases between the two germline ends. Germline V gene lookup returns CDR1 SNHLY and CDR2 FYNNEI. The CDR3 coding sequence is TGTGCCAGCAGGAGGGACAACTTGGGGACTGAAGCTTTCTTT. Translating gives CASRRDNLGTEAFF.

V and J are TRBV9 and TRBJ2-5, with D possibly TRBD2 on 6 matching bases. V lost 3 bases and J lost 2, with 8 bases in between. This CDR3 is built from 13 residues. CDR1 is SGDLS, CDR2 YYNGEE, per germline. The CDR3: CASSAGSQETQYF. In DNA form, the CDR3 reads TGTGCCAGCAGCGCCGGGAGTCAAGAGACCCAGTACTTC.

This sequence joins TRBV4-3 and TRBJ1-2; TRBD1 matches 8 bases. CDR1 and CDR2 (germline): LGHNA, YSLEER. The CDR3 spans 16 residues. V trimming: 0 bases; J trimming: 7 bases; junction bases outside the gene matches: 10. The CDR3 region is CASSQDRQGASLGYTF. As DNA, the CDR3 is TGCGCCAGCAGCCAAGACAGGCAGGGGGCGAGCCTTGGCTACACCTTC.

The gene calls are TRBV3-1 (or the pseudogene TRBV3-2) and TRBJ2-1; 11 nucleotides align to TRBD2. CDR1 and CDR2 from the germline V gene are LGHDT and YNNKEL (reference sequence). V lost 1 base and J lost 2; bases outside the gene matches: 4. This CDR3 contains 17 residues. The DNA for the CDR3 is TGTGCCAGCAGCCAAGCGGCTAGCGGGAGGACCTACAATGAGCAGTTCTTC. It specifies CASSQAASGRTYNEQFF.

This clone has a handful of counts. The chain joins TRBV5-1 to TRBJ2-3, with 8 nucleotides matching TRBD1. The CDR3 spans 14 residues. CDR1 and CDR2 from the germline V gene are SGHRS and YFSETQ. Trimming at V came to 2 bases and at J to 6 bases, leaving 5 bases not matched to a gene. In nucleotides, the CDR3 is TGCGCCAGCAGCTTAGGACAGGGCCTGGATACGCAGTATTTT. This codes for CASSLGQGLDTQYF.

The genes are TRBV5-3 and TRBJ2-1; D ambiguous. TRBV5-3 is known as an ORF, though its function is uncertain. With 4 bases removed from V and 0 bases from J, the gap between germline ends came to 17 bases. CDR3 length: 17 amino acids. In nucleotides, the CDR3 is TGTGCCAGAAGCCTCCGTCTAAGCGAAGCCTCCTACAATGAGCAGTTCTTC. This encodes CARSLRLSEASYNEQFF.

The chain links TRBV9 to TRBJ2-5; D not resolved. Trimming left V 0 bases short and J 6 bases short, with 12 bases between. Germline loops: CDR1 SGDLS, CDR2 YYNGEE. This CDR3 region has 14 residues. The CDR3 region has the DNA TGTGCCAGCAGCGTAGGGACGTTCACGAAGACCCAGTACTTC. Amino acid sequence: CASSVGTFTKTQYF.

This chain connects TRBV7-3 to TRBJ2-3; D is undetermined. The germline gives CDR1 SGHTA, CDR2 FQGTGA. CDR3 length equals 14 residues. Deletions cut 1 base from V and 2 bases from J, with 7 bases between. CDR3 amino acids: CASSLSSTTDTQYF. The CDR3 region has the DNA TGTGCCAGCAGCTTAAGCTCGACCACAGATACGCAGTATTTT.

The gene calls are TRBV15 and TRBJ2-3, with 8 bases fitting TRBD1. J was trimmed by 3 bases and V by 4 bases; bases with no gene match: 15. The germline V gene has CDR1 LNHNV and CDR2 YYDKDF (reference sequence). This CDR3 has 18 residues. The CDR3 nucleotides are TGTGCCACCAGCACAACCCGCGAGACAGGGGCAAGGACAGATACGCAGTATTTT. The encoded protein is CATSTTRETGARTDTQYF.

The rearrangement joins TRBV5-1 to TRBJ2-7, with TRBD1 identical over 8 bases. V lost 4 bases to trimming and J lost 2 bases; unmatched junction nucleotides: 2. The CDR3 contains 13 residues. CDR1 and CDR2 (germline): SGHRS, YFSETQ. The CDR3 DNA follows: TGCGCCAGCAGCCAGGGGGCGACCTACGAGCAGTACTTC. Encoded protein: CASSQGATYEQYF.

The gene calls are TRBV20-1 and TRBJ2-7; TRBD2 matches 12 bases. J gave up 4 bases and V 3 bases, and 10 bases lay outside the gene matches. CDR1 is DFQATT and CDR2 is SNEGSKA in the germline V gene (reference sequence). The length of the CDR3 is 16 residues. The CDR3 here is CSASGLAGGRRYEQYF. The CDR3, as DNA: TGCAGTGCTAGTGGCCTAGCGGGAGGGAGAAGATACGAGCAGTACTTC.